This T cell receptor (beta chain) appears in the sequencing data of a study of T-cell reconstitution after alpha-beta-depleted transplantation in children. Germline V gene lookup returns CDR1 DFQATT and CDR2 SNEGSKA (reference sequence). Trimming took 1 base from V and 6 from J; bases not matched to a gene: 8. The CDR3 has 15 residues. Unique molecular identifiers tagged the TCRbeta library. TCRdb re-derived calls from the PCR reads in MiXCR, one entry per CDR3 protein. The sample holds a few hundred thousand distinct CDR3 sequences, roughly 11% seen once. This chain connects TRBV20-1 to TRBJ2-4; TRBD2 aligns across 8 bases. This specimen consisted of PBMCs from the stem cell graft donor, obtained from the stem cell graft. The TCR was taken from a human donor who donated a stem cell graft to a child with acute myeloid leukemia. CDR3 region: CSARVMTSEANIQYF. The DNA of the CDR3 is TGCAGTGCTAGAGTTATGACTAGCGAGGCAAACATTCAGTACTTC.